This T cell receptor beta chain was identified during a study of blood T cell repertoires in COVID-19. Across the study: Donors in the United States, Italy and Spain gave samples during acute or convalescent COVID-19. PBMCs, B-cell-depleted T cells, or T cells provided the cDNA or gDNA that made up the material.

There are 18 residues in the CDR3. Germline V gene sequence: CDR1 KGHSH, CDR2 LQKENI. The V and J ends lost 2 bases and 6 bases, in that order; junction bases with no gene match: 15. Original methodology: By means of reference gene primer amplification, nucleated cell counts were estimated. Assay: immunoSEQ multiplex PCR; the TCRdb copy retains only in-frame clones and omits some. That table furnishes V, J and clone size, whereas the DNA furnished D and trimming. The profile shows fewer than 250,000 clones, about four fifths of them singletons. The chain recombines TRBV18 with TRBJ1-5; 8 positions agree with TRBD1. Sequencing input: peripheral blood. The origin of this receptor is a woman in her 70s with active or convalescent COVID-19. The DNA of the CDR3 is TGTGCCAGCTCACCAGGCGGACAGGGTTATCTGTCGGCTCAGCCCCAGCATTTT. Protein sequence: CASSPGGQGYLSAQPQHF.